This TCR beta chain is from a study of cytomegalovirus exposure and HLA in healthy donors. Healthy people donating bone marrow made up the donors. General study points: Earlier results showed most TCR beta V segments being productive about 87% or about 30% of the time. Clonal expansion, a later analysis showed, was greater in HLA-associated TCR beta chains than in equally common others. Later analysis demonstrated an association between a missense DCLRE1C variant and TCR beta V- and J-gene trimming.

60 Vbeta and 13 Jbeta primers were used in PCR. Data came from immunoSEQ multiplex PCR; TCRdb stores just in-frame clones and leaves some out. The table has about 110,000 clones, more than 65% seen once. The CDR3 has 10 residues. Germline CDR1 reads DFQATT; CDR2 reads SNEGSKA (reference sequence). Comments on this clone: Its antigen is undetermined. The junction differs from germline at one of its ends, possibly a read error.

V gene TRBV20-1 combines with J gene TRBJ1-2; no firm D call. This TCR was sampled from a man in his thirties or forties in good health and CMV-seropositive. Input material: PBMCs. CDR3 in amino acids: CSASKYGYTF. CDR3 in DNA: TGCAGTGCGTCTAAGTATGGCTACACCTTC.